This record covers a single TCR beta chain. What antigen it recognizes has not been identified. Base qualities are missing; no much larger clone stands one base away. Other DNA sequences from this sample encode an identical CDR3 as well. Sequences LNHNV (CDR1) and YYDKDF (CDR2) are obtained from the germline V gene (reference sequence). There are 14 amino acids in the CDR3, from cysteine to phenylalanine inclusive. Only CDR3 DNA remains: 42 bases, in frame from the first base. The junction shows trimming of 4 bases on V and 4 bases on J, and the gene matches do not reach 4 bases of it. For the CD8 naive samples, CD45RO-negative cells were positively selected for CCR7, yielding a CD45RA+CCR7+ population from which TemRA cells were excluded. Donors were healthy HIV-negative adults with no recently reported acute infections or vaccinations. Every donor was a Caucasian adult living in Nashville, Tennessee, USA. Blood was obtained by leukapheresis, after which PBMCs were separated by Ficoll-Histopaque density gradient centrifugation and cryopreserved in liquid nitrogen vapor phase. Analytical flow cytometry was used to check the purity and quantity of each magnetically sorted T cell population. Genomic DNA was isolated from every sorted fraction and measured by UV absorbance on a Nanodrop 2000c.

This specimen comes from a study of shared clonotypes between healthy human individuals (dated by TCRdb to about 2020). Background for the entire study: A few men and a couple of women, aged 18 to 49 years, made up the cohort. For each donor, CD4 naive and CD4 memory were each given three plates, CD8 naive was given two plates, and CD8 memory was given one plate. To increase sequencing depth and limit assay-specific biases, different laboratories used diverse techniques to prepare libraries and sequence TCR repertoires. Per donor, leukapheresis produced somewhere between about 0.8 and 9.5 billion PBMCs. To estimate repertoire size and how much clonotype sharing occurs between individuals, the study deeply sequenced the blood TCR repertoires of 4 to 6 healthy adults.

Using the deep immunoSEQ assay, multiplex PCR amplified TCR CDR3 regions from genomic DNA. Genomic DNA extracted from each cell subset was distributed evenly over all wells of several immunoSEQ 96-well plates, and each plate served as one replicate. For sorted subsets, each replicate PCR was loaded with approximately 190 ng genomic DNA, equivalent to approximately 33,000 T cell genomes. Purified libraries were measured with a Qubit 3.0 fluorometer, size-checked on a Bioanalyzer 2100, and measured again with the KAPA Library Quantification kit. Each immunoSEQ 96-well plate was sequenced on its own single-read 150-cycle Illumina NextSeq 550 flow cell. In the paper's pipeline: Because only junctional sequences without quality scores were contained in the immunoSEQ output, filtering matching that applied to full-length reads could not be performed. Sequences were annotated with PyIR, a Python wrapper for IgBLAST v1.9, and V/J genes and CDR3 were assigned using IMGT germline references. Reads were removed for weak V/J assignments (E-value above 1e-6), missing CDR3, stop codons, out-of-frame junctions, or ambiguous translated residues. V3J clonotypes were defined as sequences sharing an identical inferred V gene, J gene, and CDR3 amino acid sequence. Percentage overlap between repertoires was calculated by dividing the number of shared unique clonotypes by the size of the smaller repertoire. RTK rarefaction, the Chao1 estimator, and Recon v2.1 estimates of unobserved clonotypes were used to assess repertoire richness. For all TCRbeta clonotypes obtained by the gDNA method from four donors, generation probabilities were computed with OLGA. TCRdb's version of the immuneACCESS table is confined to in-frame rearrangements and falls short of the full clone set. An unresolved V gene accounts for under half of the shortfall where checked; the remainder is of unknown origin. V, J and clone size were drawn from that table, and D and trimming were deduced from the DNA. Across this sample there are around 600,000 clones, with 98% seen only once. 0.3% of the sample belongs to the ten largest clones.

Points the paper makes about the study in general: Sampling was limited to blood, and TCR repertoires in tissue likely differ from TCR repertoires in blood. Sharing across several donors was observed for about 5% of naive CD4, around 3.5% of naive CD8, roughly 2.4% of memory CD4, and over 0.3% of memory CD8 clonotypes. The small number of donors limited the genetic and exposure-history diversity represented. Rarefaction of sorted-subset datasets indicated incomplete sequencing despite the large sequencing depth. Larger estimated clonotype richness was generally found for naive subsets than for memory subsets. Clonotypes shared by all four sorted-subset donors showed higher generation probabilities than non-shared clonotypes. Pairwise subsampling led to the expectation that sequencing depth would affect the degree of clonotype sharing among donors.

The clonotype was recovered from a man aged 30-40 years in good health. Material for sequencing was naive CD8+ T cells sorted from blood. This specimen's cell subset or site label, per the study, means: CD45RA+CCR7+. The chain uses TRBV15 and TRBJ2-1; TRBD2 aligns with 7 central bases. The nucleotide sequence reads as follows: TGTGCCACCAGCACCAGCGGGGATTACAATGAGCAGTTCTTC. Protein translation: CATSTSGDYNEQFF.